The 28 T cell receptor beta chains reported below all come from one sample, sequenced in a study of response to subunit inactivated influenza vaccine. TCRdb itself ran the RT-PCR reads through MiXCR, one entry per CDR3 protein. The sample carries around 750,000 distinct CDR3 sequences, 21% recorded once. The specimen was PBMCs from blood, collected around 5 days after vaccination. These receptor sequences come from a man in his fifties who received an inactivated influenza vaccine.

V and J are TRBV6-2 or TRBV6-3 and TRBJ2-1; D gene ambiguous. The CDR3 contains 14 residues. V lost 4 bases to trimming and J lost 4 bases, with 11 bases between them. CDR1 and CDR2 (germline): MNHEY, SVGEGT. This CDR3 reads CASSSGLNYNEQFF. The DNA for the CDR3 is TGTGCCAGCAGTTCCGGGCTCAATTACAATGAGCAGTTCTTC.

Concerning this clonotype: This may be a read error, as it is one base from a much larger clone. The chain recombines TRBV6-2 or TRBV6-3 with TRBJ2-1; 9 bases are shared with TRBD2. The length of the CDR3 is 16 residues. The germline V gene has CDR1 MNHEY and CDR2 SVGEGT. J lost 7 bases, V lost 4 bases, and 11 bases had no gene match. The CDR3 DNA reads TGTGCCAGCAGTTCGGTAGCGGGGGTGCTCTCGAATGAGCAGTTCTTC. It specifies CASSSVAGVLSNEQFF.

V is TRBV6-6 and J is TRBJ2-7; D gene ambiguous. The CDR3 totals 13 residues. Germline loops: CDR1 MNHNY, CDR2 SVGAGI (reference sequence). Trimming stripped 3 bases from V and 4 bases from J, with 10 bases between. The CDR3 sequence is CASSYRRYYEQYF. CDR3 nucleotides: TGTGCCAGCAGTTATAGGCGTTATTACGAGCAGTACTTC.

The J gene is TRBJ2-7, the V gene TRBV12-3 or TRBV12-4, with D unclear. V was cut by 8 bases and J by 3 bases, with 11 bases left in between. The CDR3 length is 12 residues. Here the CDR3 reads CASASANYEQYF. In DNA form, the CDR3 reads TGTGCCAGCGCATCGGCTAACTACGAGCAGTACTTC.

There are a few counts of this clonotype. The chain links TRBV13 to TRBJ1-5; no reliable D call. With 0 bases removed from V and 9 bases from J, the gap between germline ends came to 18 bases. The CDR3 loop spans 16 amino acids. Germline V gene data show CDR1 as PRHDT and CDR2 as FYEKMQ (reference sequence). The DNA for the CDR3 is TGTGCCAGCAGCTTAGGCCGCGTTGGAGCCACCGGGCCCCAGCATTTT. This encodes CASSLGRVGATGPQHF.

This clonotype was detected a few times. CDR3 protein: CASSPGVGVVGYF. As DNA, the CDR3 is TGTGCCAGCAGCCCGGGGGTGGGAGTGGTAGGGTATTTT. The chain recombines TRBV7-2 with TRBJ1-3, with D possibly TRBD1 on 5 matching bases. V dropped 5 bases and J dropped 16 bases, with 21 bases sitting between them. The CDR3 totals 13 residues. Germline V gene sequence: CDR1 SGHTA, CDR2 FQGNSA.

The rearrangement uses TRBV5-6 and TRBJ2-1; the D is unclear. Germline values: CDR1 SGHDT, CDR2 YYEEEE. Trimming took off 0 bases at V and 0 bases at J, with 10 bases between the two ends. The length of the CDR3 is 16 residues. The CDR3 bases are TGTGCCAGCAGCTTGGAGCGCCGACGCTCCTACAATGAGCAGTTCTTC. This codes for CASSLERRRSYNEQFF.

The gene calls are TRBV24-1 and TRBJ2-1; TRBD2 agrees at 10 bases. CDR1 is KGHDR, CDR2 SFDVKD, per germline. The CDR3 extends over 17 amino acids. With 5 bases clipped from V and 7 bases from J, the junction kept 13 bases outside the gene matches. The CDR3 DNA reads TGTGCCACCAGTGGCCCACCGAGCGGGAGGGCCGGTAATGAGCAGTTCTTC. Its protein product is CATSGPPSGRAGNEQFF.

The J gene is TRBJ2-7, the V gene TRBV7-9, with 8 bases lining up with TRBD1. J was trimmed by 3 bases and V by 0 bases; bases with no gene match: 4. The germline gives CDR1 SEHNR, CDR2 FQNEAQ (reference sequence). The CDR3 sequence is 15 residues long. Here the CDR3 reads CASSLALTGGYEQYF. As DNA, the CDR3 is TGTGCCAGCAGCTTAGCGCTAACAGGGGGCTACGAGCAGTACTTC. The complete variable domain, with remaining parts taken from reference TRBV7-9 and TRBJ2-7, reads DTGVSQNPRHKITKRGQNVTFRCDPISEHNRLYWYRQTLGQGPEFLTYFQNEAQLEKSRLLSDRFSAERPKGSFSTLEIQRTEQGDSAMYLCASSLALTGGYEQYFGPGTRLTVT.

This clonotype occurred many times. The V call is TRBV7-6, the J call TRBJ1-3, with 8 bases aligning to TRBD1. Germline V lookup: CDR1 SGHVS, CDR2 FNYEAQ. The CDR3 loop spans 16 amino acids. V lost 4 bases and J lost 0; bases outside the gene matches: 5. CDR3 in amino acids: CASSSRTGHSGNTIYF. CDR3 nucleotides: TGTGCCAGCAGCTCCCGGACAGGGCACTCTGGAAACACCATATATTTT.

In nucleotides, the CDR3 is TGTGCCAGCAGCGTAGTTGGGACAGGGGGTGGAGAGACCCAGTACTTC. Translation gives CASSVVGTGGGETQYF. This chain links TRBV9 with TRBJ2-5; 11 bases are a match to TRBD1. V shed 0 bases, J shed 4 bases, and the junction held 5 bases outside the gene matches. Germline lookup yields CDR1 SGDLS and CDR2 YYNGEE. This CDR3 has 16 residues.

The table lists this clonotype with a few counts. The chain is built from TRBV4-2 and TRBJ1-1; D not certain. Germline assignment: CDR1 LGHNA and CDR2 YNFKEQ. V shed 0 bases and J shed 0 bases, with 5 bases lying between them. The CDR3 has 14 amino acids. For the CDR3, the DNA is TGTGCCAGCAGCCAAGAGCCATTGAACACTGAAGCTTTCTTT. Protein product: CASSQEPLNTEAFF.

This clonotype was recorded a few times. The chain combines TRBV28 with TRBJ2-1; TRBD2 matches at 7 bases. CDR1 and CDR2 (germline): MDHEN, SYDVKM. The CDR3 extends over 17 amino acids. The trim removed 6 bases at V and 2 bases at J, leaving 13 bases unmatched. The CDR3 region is CASRSKRSGLTYNEQFF. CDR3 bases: TGTGCCAGCAGATCCAAAAGATCGGGACTAACCTACAATGAGCAGTTCTTC.

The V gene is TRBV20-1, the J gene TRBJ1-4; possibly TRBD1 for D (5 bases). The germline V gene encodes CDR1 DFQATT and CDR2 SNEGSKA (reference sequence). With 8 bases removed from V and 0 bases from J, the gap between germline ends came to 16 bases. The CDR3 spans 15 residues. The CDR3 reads CSPSPGSTTNEKLFF. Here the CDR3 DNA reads TGCAGTCCAAGTCCAGGGAGTACAACTAATGAAAAACTGTTTTTT.

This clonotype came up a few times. The CDR3 DNA sequence: TGTGCCACCAGCGGGGACCCCGCGTCCTACGAGCAGTTCTTC. As protein: CATSGDPASYEQFF. V is TRBV15 and J is TRBJ2-1; TRBD1 or TRBD2 may be the D gene (5 bases each). The CDR3 covers 14 residues. Trimming cost V 5 bases and J 10 bases, with 18 bases left between them. In germline, CDR1 is LNHNV, CDR2 YYDKDF (reference sequence).

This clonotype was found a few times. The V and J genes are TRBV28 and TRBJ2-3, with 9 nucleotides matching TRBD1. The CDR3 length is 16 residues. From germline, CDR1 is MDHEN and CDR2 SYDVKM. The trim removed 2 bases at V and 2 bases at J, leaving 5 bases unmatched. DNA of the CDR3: TGTGCCAGCAGTTTAGGGACAGGGACATTCACAGATACGCAGTATTTT. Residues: CASSLGTGTFTDTQYF. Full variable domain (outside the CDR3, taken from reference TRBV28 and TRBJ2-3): DVKVTQSSRYLVKRTGEKVFLECVQDMDHENMFWYRQDPGLGLRLIYFSYDVKMKEKGDIPEGYSVSREKKERFSLILESASTNQTSMYLCASSLGTGTFTDTQYFGPGTRLTVL.

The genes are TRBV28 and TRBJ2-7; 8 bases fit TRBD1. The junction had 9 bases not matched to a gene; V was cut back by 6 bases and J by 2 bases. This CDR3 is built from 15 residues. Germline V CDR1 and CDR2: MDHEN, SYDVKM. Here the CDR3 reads CASRLRQGSTYEQYF. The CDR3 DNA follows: TGTGCCAGCAGACTACGACAGGGGTCCACCTACGAGCAGTACTTC. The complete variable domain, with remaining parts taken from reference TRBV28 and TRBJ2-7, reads DVKVTQSSRYLVKRTGEKVFLECVQDMDHENMFWYRQDPGLGLRLIYFSYDVKMKEKGDIPEGYSVSREKKERFSLILESASTNQTSMYLCASRLRQGSTYEQYFGPGTRLTVT.

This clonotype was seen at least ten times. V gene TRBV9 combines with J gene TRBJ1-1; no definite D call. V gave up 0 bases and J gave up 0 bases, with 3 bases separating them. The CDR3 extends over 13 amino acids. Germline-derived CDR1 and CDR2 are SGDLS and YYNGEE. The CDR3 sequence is CASSVDLNTEAFF. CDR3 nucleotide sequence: TGTGCCAGCAGCGTAGACCTGAACACTGAAGCTTTCTTT.

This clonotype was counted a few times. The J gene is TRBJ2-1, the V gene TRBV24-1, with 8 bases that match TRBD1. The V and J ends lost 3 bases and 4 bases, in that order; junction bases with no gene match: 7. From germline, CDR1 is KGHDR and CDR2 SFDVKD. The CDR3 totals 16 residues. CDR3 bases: TGTGCCACCAGTGATAAGACAGGGGCCCCTTACAATGAGCAGTTCTTC. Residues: CATSDKTGAPYNEQFF.

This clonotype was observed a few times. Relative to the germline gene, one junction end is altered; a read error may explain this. CDR3 sequence: CASRESGSLNEKLFF. The CDR3 DNA reads as TGTGCCAGCAGAGAAAGTGGAAGTCTTAATGAAAAGCTGTTTTTT. This chain joins TRBV6-1 and TRBJ1-4; no definite D call. Germline V CDR1 and CDR2: MNHNS, SASEGT. This CDR3 has 15 amino acids.

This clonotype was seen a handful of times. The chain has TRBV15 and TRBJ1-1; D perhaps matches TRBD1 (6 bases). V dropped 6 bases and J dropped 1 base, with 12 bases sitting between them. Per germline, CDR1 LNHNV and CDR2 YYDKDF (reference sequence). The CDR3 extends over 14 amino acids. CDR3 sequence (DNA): TGTGCCACCAGTTTGCAGGGGCCGAACACTGAAGCTTTCTTT. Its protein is CATSLQGPNTEAFF.

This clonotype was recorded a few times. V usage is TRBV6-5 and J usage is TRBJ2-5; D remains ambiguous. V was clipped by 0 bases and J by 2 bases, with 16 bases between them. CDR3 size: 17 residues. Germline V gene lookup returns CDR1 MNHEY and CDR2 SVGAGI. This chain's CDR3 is CASSYSWQANLQETQYF. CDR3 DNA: TGTGCCAGCAGTTACTCGTGGCAGGCAAACTTACAAGAGACCCAGTACTTC.

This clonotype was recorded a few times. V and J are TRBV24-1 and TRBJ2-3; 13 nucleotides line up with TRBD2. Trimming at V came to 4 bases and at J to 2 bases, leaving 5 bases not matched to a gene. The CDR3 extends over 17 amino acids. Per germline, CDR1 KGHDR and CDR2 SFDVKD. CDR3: CATSDAGLAGITDTQYF. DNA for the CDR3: TGTGCCACCAGTGACGCGGGACTAGCGGGGATCACAGATACGCAGTATTTT.

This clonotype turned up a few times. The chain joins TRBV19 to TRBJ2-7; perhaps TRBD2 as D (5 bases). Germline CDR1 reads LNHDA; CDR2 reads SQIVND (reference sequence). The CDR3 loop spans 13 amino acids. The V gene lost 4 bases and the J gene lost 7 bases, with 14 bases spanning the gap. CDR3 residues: CASSTDGGLEQYF. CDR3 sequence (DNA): TGTGCCAGTAGTACCGACGGAGGTCTGGAGCAGTACTTC. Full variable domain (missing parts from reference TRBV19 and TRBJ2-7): DGGITQSPKYLFRKEGQNVTLSCEQNLNHDAMYWYRQDPGQGLRLIYYSQIVNDFQKGDIAEGYSVSREKKESFPLTVTSAQKNPTAFYLCASSTDGGLEQYFGPGTRLTVT.

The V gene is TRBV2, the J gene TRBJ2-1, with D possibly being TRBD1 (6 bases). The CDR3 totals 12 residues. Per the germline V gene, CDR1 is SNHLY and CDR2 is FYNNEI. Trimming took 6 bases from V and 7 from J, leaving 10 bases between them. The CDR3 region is CASRRGGNEQFF. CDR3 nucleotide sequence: TGTGCCAGCAGAAGAGGGGGAAATGAGCAGTTCTTC.

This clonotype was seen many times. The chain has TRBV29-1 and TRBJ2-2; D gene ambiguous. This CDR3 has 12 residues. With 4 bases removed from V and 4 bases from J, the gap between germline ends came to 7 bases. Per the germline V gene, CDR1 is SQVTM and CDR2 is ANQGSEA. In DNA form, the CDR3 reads TGCAGCGTTGGAGGAAGCACCGGGGAGCTGTTTTTT. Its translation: CSVGGSTGELFF.

The CDR3 coding sequence is TGTGCCAGCAGTGAAACCGGGACAGGCGACGAGCAGTACTTC. Translation: CASSETGTGDEQYF. This rearrangement joins TRBV6-1 to TRBJ2-7; the match to TRBD1 covers 8 bases. J gave up 5 bases and V 2 bases, and 5 bases lay outside the gene matches. CDR3 length: 14 residues. Looked up from germline, CDR1 is MNHNS and CDR2 is SASEGT.

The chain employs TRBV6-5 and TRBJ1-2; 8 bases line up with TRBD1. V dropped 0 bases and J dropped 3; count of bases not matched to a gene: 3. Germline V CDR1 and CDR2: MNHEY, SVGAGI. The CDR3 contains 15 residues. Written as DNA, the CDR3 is TGTGCCAGCAGTTACTCCGGGACAGGTGACTATGGCTACACCTTC. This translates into CASSYSGTGDYGYTF.